This passage covers 15 T cell receptor beta chains from one sample sequenced in a study of OX40 agonist ivuxolimab in advanced cancers. Library prep was done by the immunoSEQ multiplex PCR assay. In its TCRdb copy, this immuneACCESS table keeps in-frame sequences only and misses some clones. Where compared with another copy, unresolved V genes explain less than half of these, and the others have no known cause. The sample table lists more than 45,000 clones, roughly 84% of them with a count of one. The ten largest account for about 4.5% of the sample. The specimen was CD4+ or CD8+ T cells sorted from blood, collected in a trial of the OX40 agonist ivuxolimab. Every receptor here comes from an adult with an advanced solid tumor such as melanoma, head and neck, liver or kidney cancer.

This clone was seen just once. Other DNA sequences in the same sample also yield this CDR3. The V call is TRBV14, the J call TRBJ2-3; no reliable D call. This CDR3 comprises 16 residues. Germline V gene data show CDR1 as SGHDN and CDR2 as FVKESK. With 4 bases removed from V and 0 bases from J, the gap between germline ends came to 14 bases. CDR3 DNA sequence: TGTGCCAGCAGCCTGCCGGCGACGAGAAGCACAGATACGCAGTATTTT. Translating it yields CASSLPATRSTDTQYF.

The chain links TRBV6-6 to TRBJ1-1, with D possibly matching TRBD1 (5 bases). Germline CDR1 and CDR2: MNHNY and SVGAGI (reference sequence). V was cut by 2 bases and J by 1 base, with 8 bases left in between. This CDR3 contains 14 residues. CDR3 DNA sequence: TGTGCCAGCAGTTACGGGCAGGGGAACACTGAAGCTTTCTTT. It translates to CASSYGQGNTEAFF.

The CDR3 nucleotides read TGTGCCAGCAGTTCGCCAGGCTCCTACGAGCAGTACTTC. The encoded protein is CASSSPGSYEQYF. The V call is TRBV6-1, the J call TRBJ2-7; the D is unclear. Germline V gene sequence: CDR1 MNHNS, CDR2 SASEGT. V lost 5 bases to trimming and J lost 0 bases, with 8 bases between them. CDR3 size: 13 residues.

V gene TRBV10-3 combines with J gene TRBJ1-6; D not resolved. This CDR3 is built from 13 residues. Germline CDR1 and CDR2: ENHRY and SYGVKD. Trimming removed 10 bases from V and 6 bases from J, with 13 bases in between. CDR3 sequence reads: CATENTGNSPLHF. In nucleotides, the CDR3 is TGTGCCACCGAAAACACGGGTAATTCACCCCTCCACTTT.

The CDR3 is CSGKREGTTDTQYF. CDR3 DNA sequence: TGCAGTGGGAAGCGGGAGGGCACCACAGATACGCAGTATTTT. This chain links TRBV29-1 with TRBJ2-3, with TRBD2 matching 10 bases. The CDR3 has 14 residues. Germline V gives CDR1 SQVTM, CDR2 ANQGSEA.

This chain joins TRBV27 and TRBJ2-7, with D perhaps TRBD1 or TRBD2 (5 bases each). V was cut by 3 bases and J by 5 bases, with 23 bases left in between. The CDR3 has 17 residues. Germline CDR1 and CDR2: MNHEY and SMNVEV (reference sequence). The CDR3 nucleotides are TGTGCCAGCAGTTTCCTAAGTGGGGGAGCGAACTCTAACGAGCAGTACTTC. It specifies CASSFLSGGANSNEQYF.

The V and J genes are TRBV29-1 and TRBJ2-5; 8 bases align to TRBD2. CDR1 and CDR2 from the germline V gene are SQVTM and ANQGSEA. CDR3 length equals 13 residues. V shed 8 bases and J 5 bases; nucleotides not matched to a gene: 10. The CDR3 DNA is TGCAGCCCCATCGGGGGGGGCAGGGAGACCCAGTACTTC. Its translation: CSPIGGGRETQYF.

The chain recombines TRBV27 with TRBJ2-7; D gene unclear. Per germline, CDR1 MNHEY and CDR2 SMNVEV (reference sequence). The V and J ends lost 5 bases and 5 bases respectively, with 7 bases between them. This CDR3 spans 11 amino acids. CDR3 protein: CASSNFHEQYF. DNA of the CDR3: TGTGCCAGCAGTAATTTCCACGAGCAGTACTTC.

This clone was picked up a small number of times. The gene calls are TRBV25-1 and TRBJ1-6, with TRBD1 matching over 7 bases. The CDR3 is 14 residues long. Germline V gene sequence: CDR1 MGHDK, CDR2 SYGVNS. The J segment lost 7 bases and the V segment lost 6 bases, leaving 6 bases of the junction unmatched. Here the CDR3 reads CASSLGQQNSPLHF. CDR3 in DNA: TGTGCCAGCAGCCTGGGACAGCAGAATTCACCCCTCCACTTT.

The chain links TRBV18 to TRBJ2-1; D is uncertain. Trimming took 3 bases from V and 5 from J, leaving 11 bases between them. Germline CDR1 reads KGHSH; CDR2 reads LQKENI. The CDR3 covers 14 residues. This CDR3 reads CASSPDGRHNEQFF. The CDR3, as DNA: TGTGCCAGCTCACCTGACGGACGGCACAATGAGCAGTTCTTC.

V is TRBV6-1 and J is TRBJ1-2; D is unclear. The V end lost 7 bases, the J end lost 2 bases, and 5 bases lay between the germline ends. The CDR3 loop spans 11 amino acids. Looked up from germline, CDR1 is MNHNS and CDR2 is SASEGT. As DNA, the CDR3 is TGTGCCAGCACCAGAAACTATGGCTACACCTTC. Encoded protein: CASTRNYGYTF.

The chain couples TRBV28 to TRBJ1-5; TRBD1 agrees at 9 bases. Germline loops: CDR1 MDHEN, CDR2 SYDVKM. This CDR3 has 13 amino acids. V lost 3 bases and J lost 9; bases outside the gene matches: 3. Here the CDR3 reads CASSLGQGLPQHF. For the CDR3, the DNA is TGTGCCAGCAGTTTGGGACAGGGACTGCCCCAGCATTTT.

The chain is built from TRBV28 and TRBJ2-7; possibly TRBD1 for D (5 bases). The germline V gene has CDR1 MDHEN and CDR2 SYDVKM. CDR3 length: 19 residues. The V gene lost 4 bases and the J gene lost 0 bases, with 25 bases spanning the gap. The CDR3 sequence is CASSSPGEAARGASYEQYF. CDR3 sequence (DNA): TGTGCCAGCAGTTCCCCCGGCGAGGCGGCAAGGGGCGCCTCCTACGAGCAGTACTTC. The full variable domain, with the rest looked up from reference TRBV28 and TRBJ2-7, is DVKVTQSSRYLVKRTGEKVFLECVQDMDHENMFWYRQDPGLGLRLIYFSYDVKMKEKGDIPEGYSVSREKKERFSLILESASTNQTSMYLCASSSPGEAARGASYEQYFGPGTRLTVT.

This chain uses TRBV5-1 with TRBJ1-2, with D tentatively TRBD1 (6 bases). Germline CDR1 is SGHRS and CDR2 is YFSETQ. This CDR3 is built from 14 residues. V lost 0 bases to trimming and J lost 7 bases, with 13 bases between them. The DNA of the CDR3 is TGCGCCAGCAGCTTGGATGGGGGCGCGGGTGGCTACACCTTC. It codes for CASSLDGGAGGYTF.

V is TRBV7-9 and J is TRBJ2-3, with D possibly TRBD1 on 6 matching bases. Germline V gene lookup returns CDR1 SEHNR and CDR2 FQNEAQ (reference sequence). The CDR3 spans 15 residues. With 1 base removed from V and 3 bases from J, the gap between germline ends came to 11 bases. CDR3: CASSLVGAETDTQYF. In nucleotides, the CDR3 is TGTGCCAGCAGCTTAGTGGGGGCGGAAACAGATACGCAGTATTTT.